This paragraph reports one TCR beta chain. TCR beta CDR3 regions were amplified from RNA transcripts. The TCR CDR3 was amplified in a first-round RT-PCR using the HTBI primer set. Via MiXCR, TCRdb re-called the multiplex PCR reads, giving one row per CDR3 protein. The sample consists of roughly 550,000 distinct CDR3 sequences, about 15% of them appearing once. The sample is drawn from a study of T cells in Graves' hyperthyroidism and ophthalmopathy. On the study more broadly: It was at initial diagnosis, before any treatment, that peripheral blood was collected.

The length of the CDR3 is 17 residues. Trimming took 0 bases from V and 2 from J, leaving 13 bases between them. The germline CDR1 and CDR2 sequences are MNHEY and SVGAGI. Sequencing input: blood. The clonotype originates from a woman aged 25 to 39 with Graves' ophthalmopathy. The chain is built from TRBV6-5 and TRBJ2-2; possibly TRBD1 for D (6 bases). DNA for the CDR3: TGTGCCAGCAGTTACTCACAGGGATCGGTAAACACCGGGGAGCTGTTTTTT. Protein: CASSYSQGSVNTGELFF.